Below, one T cell receptor (beta chain) is given with its context. Within the sample, other DNA sequences also encode this same CDR3. Only in-frame clones appear in the TCRdb table, and some are missing; sequencing was by immunoSEQ multiplex PCR. The table lists about 190,000 clones, 90% of them singletons. This sample was taken from a study of blood T cell repertoires in COVID-19. Overall study: The cDNA or gDNA used as material had been derived from T cells, B-cell-depleted T cells, or PBMCs.

Per germline, CDR1 SGHVS and CDR2 FNYEAQ. This CDR3 has 15 amino acids. Losses at the gene ends were 4 bases for V and 3 bases for J; bases not matched to a gene: 3. The clonotype originates from a man between 45 and 60 years old with acute or convalescent COVID-19. V usage is TRBV7-6 and J usage is TRBJ2-2; 9 bases agree with TRBD1. The source material was peripheral blood. The CDR3, as DNA: TGTGCCAGCAGCTCACAGGGGGCTTACACCGGGGAGCTGTTTTTT. Protein: CASSSQGAYTGELFF. Full variable domain (rest looked up from reference TRBV7-6 and TRBJ2-2): GAGVSQSPRYKVTKRGQDVALRCDPISGHVSLYWYRQALGQGPEFLTYFNYEAQQDKSGLPNDRFSAERPEGSISTLTIQRTEQRDSAMYRCASSSQGAYTGELFFGEGSRLTVL.